This entry describes one T cell receptor (beta chain). This specimen comes from a study of blood T cell repertoires in COVID-19. Turning to the study itself: Acute-phase and convalescent COVID-19 samples originated in the United States, Italy and Spain.

Repertoires were generated with immunoSEQ multiplex PCR, while TCRdb's copy carries only in-frame clones and drops some. The sample has about 74,000 clones, roughly 74% seen once. Germline V lookup: CDR1 LGHDT, CDR2 YNNKEL (reference sequence). The ends lost 4 bases at V and 8 bases at J; junction bases unmatched: 8. CDR3 length: 14 residues. The chain combines TRBV3-1 (or the pseudogene TRBV3-2) with TRBJ1-1, with 9 positions matching TRBD1. The TCR originated in a human donor in a cohort sampled during active COVID-19. Material for sequencing was peripheral blood. The CDR3 DNA reads as TGTGCCAGCAGCCCACAGGGGGCGCAAGGGGAAGCTTTCTTT. Its translation is CASSPQGAQGEAFF.